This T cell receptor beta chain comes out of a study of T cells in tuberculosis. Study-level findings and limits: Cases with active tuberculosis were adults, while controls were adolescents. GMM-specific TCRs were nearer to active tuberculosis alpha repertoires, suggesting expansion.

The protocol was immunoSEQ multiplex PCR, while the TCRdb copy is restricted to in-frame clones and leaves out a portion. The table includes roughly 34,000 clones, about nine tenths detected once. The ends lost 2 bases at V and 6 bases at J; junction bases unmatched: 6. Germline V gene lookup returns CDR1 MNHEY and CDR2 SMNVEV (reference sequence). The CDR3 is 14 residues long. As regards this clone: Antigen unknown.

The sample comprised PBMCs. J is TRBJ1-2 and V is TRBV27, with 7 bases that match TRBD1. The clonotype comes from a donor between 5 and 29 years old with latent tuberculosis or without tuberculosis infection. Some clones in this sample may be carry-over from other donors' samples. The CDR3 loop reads CASSLRAGGDGYTF. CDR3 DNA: TGTGCCAGCAGTTTAAGGGCAGGGGGAGATGGCTACACCTTC.